This T cell receptor beta chain was identified during a study of T cell changes during pregnancy in multiple sclerosis. CDR1 is MNHEY, CDR2 SVGAGI, per germline. The junction had 4 bases not matched to a gene; V was cut back by 0 bases and J by 4 bases. The CDR3 has 15 residues. Clones were sequenced by immunoSEQ multiplex PCR, and TCRdb holds only the in-frame ones, with some missing. This sample has under 50,000 clones, with roughly 87% found just once. The clonotype comes from a female donor with multiple sclerosis, enrolled in a pregnancy study. The material was CD4+ T cells from peripheral blood mononuclear cells, obtained after pregnancy. The chain combines TRBV6-5 with TRBJ2-7; TRBD2 agrees at 9 bases. CDR3 nucleotides: TGTGCCAGCAGTTACTCGGGTAGCGGGAGTTACGAGCAGTACTTC. Amino acids: CASSYSGSGSYEQYF.